This is a list of T cell receptor beta chains from one sample in a study of blood T cell repertoires in COVID-19. Measured with immunoSEQ multiplex PCR; TCRdb has only the in-frame clones, and not every one. The sample lists about 140,000 clones, 82% occurring once. The material sequenced was peripheral blood. These receptors were obtained from a woman older than 75 with acute or convalescent COVID-19. The conserved cysteine and the conserved F or W are not part of the CDR3 here. A D gene is named only where the DNA matches it firmly.

v_call,d_call,cdr3_aa
TRBV10-3,TRBD1,AISMDRVNTEAF
TRBV12-3/TRBV12-4,-,ASSLFNYEQY
TRBV4-1,-,ASSQLWEDEKLF
TRBV7-6,TRBD1,ASSLVGQGSFEQY
TRBV5-1,TRBD1,ASSLTGATDYGYT
TRBV13,TRBD1,ASSFGQGYTEAF
TRBV7-8,TRBD2,ASSLASMVLAGITDTQY
TRBV7-3,-,ASSLSAGSRYHEQY
TRBV3-1/TRBV3-2,TRBD1,ASSQSGGPTGELF
TRBV7-7,-,ASSQTENQPQH
TRBV19,-,ASSIRGQGGSYEQY
TRBV6-5,-,ASRSGAANTEAF
TRBV5-1,-,ASRATGRSYEQY
TRBV6-1,-,ASSERAGHLSGSYGYT
TRBV2,TRBD1,ASSRTRQGAETQY
TRBV28,TRBD2,ASRPTSGVSYNEQF
TRBV5-6,-,ASTSRWRSNSPLH
TRBV9,-,ASSVAGRTDTQY